These T cell receptor beta chains were read from a single sample in a study of cytotoxic CD8 clonotypes in ibrutinib-treated CLL. Using immunoSEQ multiplex PCR, the repertoire was profiled, and TCRdb retains in-frame clones only, with some absent. This repertoire shows about 97,000 clones, roughly 80% found once; its top ten account for 20% to 25%. The sequenced sample was PBMCs, obtained after 24 months of ibrutinib treatment. These TCRs come from a human donor with chronic lymphocytic leukemia. The CDR3 runs from the conserved cysteine through the conserved F or W. The D gene is left open where the match is weak. Not every row has a clone size; where given, it reads once, few, many or a size class.

>TRBJ2-3|-|TRBV9|once|15
CASSWSGLQTDTQYF
TGTGCCAGCTCCTGGTCAGGACTTCAAACAGATACGCAGTATTTT
>TRBJ1-6|TRBD1|TRBV7-8|-|16
CASSLRLRTGKSPLHF
TGTGCCAGCAGCTTACGGTTGAGGACAGGGAAGTCACCCCTCCACTTT
>TRBJ2-3|TRBD2|TRBV29-1|-|15
CSVDASGAPTDTQYF
TGCAGCGTTGACGCTAGCGGGGCCCCCACAGATACGCAGTATTTT
>TRBJ2-7|-|TRBV27|-|12
CASSFPGSEQYF
TGTGCCAGCAGTTTTCCCGGGAGTGAGCAGTACTTC
>TRBJ2-4|-|TRBV5-6|-|16
CASSLGGTLAKNIQYF
TGTGCCAGCAGCTTGGGAGGGACCCTAGCCAAAAACATTCAGTACTTC
>TRBJ2-2|TRBD2|TRBV14|-|17
CASSQERIAGDTGELFF
TGTGCCAGCAGCCAAGAAAGAATAGCGGGGGACACCGGGGAGCTGTTTTTT
>TRBJ2-7|TRBD1|TRBV7-6|-|13
CASSDGTAYEQYF
TGTGCCAGCAGCGACGGGACAGCCTACGAGCAGTACTTC
>TRBJ2-1|-|TRBV29-1|-|13
CSVEVVASNEQFF
TGCAGCGTTGAAGTTGTCGCTAGCAATGAGCAGTTCTTC
>TRBJ1-3|-|TRBV5-1|once|13
CASSLLPGNTIYF
TGCGCCAGCAGCTTACTGCCCGGTAACACCATATATTTT
>TRBJ1-2|TRBD1|TRBV6-1|-|14
CASSEQGVNYGYTF
TGTGCCAGCAGTGAACAGGGGGTTAACTATGGCTACACCTTC
>TRBJ2-4|-|TRBV9|-|13
CASSVGQNSIQYF
TGTGCCAGCAGCGTAGGTCAGAATAGCATTCAGTACTTC
>TRBJ2-3|TRBD2|TRBV7-2|-|15
CASSFSGSRADTQYF
TGTGCCAGCAGCTTTAGCGGGAGTAGGGCAGATACGCAGTATTTT
>TRBJ1-3|-|TRBV29-1|-|16
CSVEDLGKSSGNTIYF
TGCAGCGTTGAAGATCTTGGCAAGAGCTCTGGAAACACCATATATTTT
>TRBJ1-1|-|TRBV6-1|-|15
CASRASTGLNTEAFF
TGTGCCAGCAGGGCCTCGACAGGACTGAACACTGAAGCTTTCTTT
>TRBJ2-5|TRBD1|TRBV28|once|18
CASSTRTGGEGYQETQYF
TGTGCCAGCAGTACCCGGACAGGGGGCGAGGGGTACCAAGAGACCCAGTACTTC
>TRBJ2-1|TRBD1|TRBV27|-|15
CASRPPGGAYNEQFF
TGTGCCAGCAGACCTCCAGGGGGCGCTTACAATGAGCAGTTCTTC
>TRBJ2-5|-|TRBV9|-|13
CASSVGVEETQYF
TGTGCCAGCAGCGTAGGGGTCGAAGAGACCCAGTACTTC
>TRBJ1-4|-|TRBV5-3|-|17
CARSLEGRVATNEKLFF
TGTGCCAGAAGCTTGGAGGGCAGGGTTGCAACTAATGAAAAACTGTTTTTT
>TRBJ1-3|-|TRBV4-1|-|12
CASSPQGGTIYF
TGCGCCAGCAGCCCACAGGGCGGCACCATATATTTT
>TRBJ1-1|TRBD1|TRBV15|-|13
CATSKQGRTEAFF
TGTGCCACCAGCAAACAGGGGAGGACTGAAGCTTTCTTT
>TRBJ2-5|-|TRBV7-2|-|14
CASSLGPRQETQYF
TGTGCCAGCAGCTTAGGTCCCAGACAAGAGACCCAGTACTTC
>TRBJ1-1|TRBD1|TRBV16|-|14
CASSRGTVNTEAFF
TGTGCCAGCAGCCGCGGGACAGTAAACACTGAAGCTTTCTTT
>TRBJ2-1|TRBD2|TRBV2|-|19
CASPEVRVTSAGGYNEQFF
TGTGCCAGCCCGGAGGTGAGGGTGACCTCAGCGGGAGGGTACAATGAGCAGTTCTTC
>TRBJ1-1|-|TRBV19|-|14
CASSGGRSITEAFF
TGTGCCAGTAGCGGGGGAAGATCGATCACTGAAGCTTTCTTT
>TRBJ1-4|TRBD1|TRBV6-1|-|14
CASSVGQGNEKLFF
TGTGCCAGCAGTGTCGGACAGGGTAATGAAAAACTGTTTTTT
>TRBJ2-1|-|TRBV7-3|-|15
CASSSDPGSYNEQFF
TGTGCCAGCAGCTCCGACCCAGGCTCCTACAATGAGCAGTTCTTC
>TRBJ1-3|-|TRBV9|-|14
CASSVDQMENTIYF
TGTGCCAGCAGCGTAGACCAAATGGAGAACACCATATATTTT
>TRBJ2-2|-|TRBV7-3|-|15
CASSLGYKGTGELFF
TGTGCCAGCAGCTTGGGTTATAAGGGGACCGGGGAGCTGTTTTTT
>TRBJ1-3|-|TRBV7-9|-|16
CASSPLATGSGNTIYF
TGTGCCAGCAGCCCTTTAGCGACGGGCTCTGGAAACACCATATATTTT
>TRBJ1-5|-|TRBV5-4|-|17
CASSLGPSKVGNQPQHF
TGTGCCAGCAGCTTGGGACCCTCGAAGGTTGGCAATCAGCCCCAGCATTTT
>TRBJ1-2|TRBD1|TRBV4-2|-|14
CASSSQGALYGYTF
TGTGCCAGCAGCTCACAGGGGGCTCTCTATGGCTACACCTTC
>TRBJ2-7|-|TRBV11-2|-|16
CASTRGAAGAGREQYF
TGTGCCAGCACCAGGGGGGCAGCGGGAGCGGGGCGCGAGCAGTACTTC
>TRBJ2-5|-|TRBV4-2|-|13
CASSQVGAETQYF
TGTGCCAGCAGCCAAGTCGGTGCGGAGACCCAGTACTTC
>TRBJ2-1|TRBD2|TRBV29-1|-|16
CSVEDRTSGGGNEQFF
TGCAGCGTTGAAGATAGGACTAGCGGAGGCGGGAATGAGCAGTTCTTC